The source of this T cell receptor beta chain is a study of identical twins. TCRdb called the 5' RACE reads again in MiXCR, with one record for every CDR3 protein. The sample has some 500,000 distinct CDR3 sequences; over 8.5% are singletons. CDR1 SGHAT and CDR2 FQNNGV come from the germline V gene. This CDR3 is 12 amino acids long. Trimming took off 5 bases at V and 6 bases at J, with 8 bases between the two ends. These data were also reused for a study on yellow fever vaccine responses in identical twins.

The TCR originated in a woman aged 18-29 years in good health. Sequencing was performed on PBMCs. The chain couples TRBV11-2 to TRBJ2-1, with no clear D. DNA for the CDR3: TGTGCCAGCAGCACAATGCTCAATGAGCAGTTCTTC. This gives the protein CASSTMLNEQFF. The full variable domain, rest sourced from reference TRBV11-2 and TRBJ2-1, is EAGVAQSPRYKIIEKRQSVAFWCNPISGHATLYWYQQILGQGPKLLIQFQNNGVVDDSQLPKDRFSAERLKGVDSTLKIQPAKLEDSAVYLCASSTMLNEQFFGPGTRLTVL.